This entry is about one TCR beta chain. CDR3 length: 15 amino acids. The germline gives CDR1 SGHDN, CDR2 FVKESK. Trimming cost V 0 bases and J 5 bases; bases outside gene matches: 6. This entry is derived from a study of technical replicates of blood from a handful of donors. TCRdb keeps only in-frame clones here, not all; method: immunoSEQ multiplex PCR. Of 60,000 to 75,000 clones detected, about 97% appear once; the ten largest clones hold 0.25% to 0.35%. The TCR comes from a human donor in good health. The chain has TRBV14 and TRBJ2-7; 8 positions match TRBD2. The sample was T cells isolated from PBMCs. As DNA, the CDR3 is TGTGCCAGCAGCCAAGAAGTCAGCGGGAGAAACGAGCAGTACTTC. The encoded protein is CASSQEVSGRNEQYF.